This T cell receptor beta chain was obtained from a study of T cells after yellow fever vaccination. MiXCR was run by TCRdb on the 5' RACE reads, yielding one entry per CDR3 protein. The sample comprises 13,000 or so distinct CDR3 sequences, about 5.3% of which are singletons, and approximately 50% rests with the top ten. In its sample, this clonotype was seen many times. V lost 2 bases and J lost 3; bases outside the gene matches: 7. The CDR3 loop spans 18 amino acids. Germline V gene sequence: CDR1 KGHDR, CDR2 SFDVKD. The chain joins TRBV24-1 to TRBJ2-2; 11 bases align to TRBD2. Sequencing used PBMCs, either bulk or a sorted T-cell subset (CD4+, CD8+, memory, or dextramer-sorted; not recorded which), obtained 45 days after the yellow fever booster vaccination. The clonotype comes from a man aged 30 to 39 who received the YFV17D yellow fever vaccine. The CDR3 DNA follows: TGTGCCACCAGTGATTCAACTAGCGGGAGAGGCGACACCGGGGAGCTGTTTTTT. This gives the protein CATSDSTSGRGDTGELFF.